This TCR beta chain was sequenced in a study of blood T cell repertoires in COVID-19. Study in general: Researchers got acute and convalescent COVID-19 samples from the United States, Italy and Spain. Sources were T cells, B-cell-depleted T cells, or PBMCs; the material itself was cDNA or gDNA.

Germline V gives CDR1 SEHNR, CDR2 FQNEAQ (reference sequence). This CDR3 has 15 residues. The J segment lost 2 bases and the V segment lost 2 bases, leaving 5 bases of the junction unmatched. The repertoire was sequenced with immunoSEQ multiplex PCR; TCRdb's copy has only in-frame clones and lacks some. This table has fewer than 300,000 clones, 85% appearing once. The specimen was PBMCs or T cells enriched from blood (not recorded which). This TCR derives from a woman between 50 and 59 years old who had recovered from COVID-19. The J gene is TRBJ2-5, the V gene TRBV7-9, with 7 positions matching TRBD1. The CDR3 coding sequence is TGTGCCAGCAGCTTAAGCGCAGGGGGTCAAGAGACCCAGTACTTC. Residues: CASSLSAGGQETQYF.